Below, 24 T cell receptor beta chains from the same sample are listed, as sequenced in a study of blood T cell repertoires in COVID-19. Generated by immunoSEQ multiplex PCR, the TCRdb table keeps only in-frame clones and is missing some. The data hold around 400,000 clones, with more than 70% observed a single time. The sample consisted of peripheral blood. The receptors were sampled from a middle-aged man with acute or convalescent COVID-19.

This sequence joins TRBV30 and TRBJ2-5, with 8 bases that match TRBD1. Germline-derived CDR1 and CDR2 are GTSNPN and SVGIG (reference sequence). The CDR3 loop spans 17 amino acids. The trim removed 3 bases at V and 1 base at J, leaving 13 bases unmatched. DNA for the CDR3: TGTGCCTGGAGGGAAAAACTTCCGGGACAGGTCCAAGAGACCCAGTACTTC. It codes for CAWREKLPGQVQETQYF. The full variable domain, in which reference TRBV30 and TRBJ2-5 provide the parts outside the CDR3, is SQTIHQWPATLVQPVGSPLSLECTVEGTSNPNLYWYRQAAGRGLQLLFYSVGIGQISSEVPQNLSASRPQDRQFILSSKKLLLSDSGFYLCAWREKLPGQVQETQYFGPGTRLLVL.

This rearrangement joins TRBV28 to TRBJ1-1; possibly TRBD1 for D (5 bases). The V end lost 4 bases, the J end lost 8 bases, and 14 bases lay between the germline ends. Germline assignment: CDR1 MDHEN and CDR2 SYDVKM. The CDR3 runs to 13 residues. The CDR3 DNA reads as TGTGCCAGCAGTTCCTCTGACAGAACGGAAGCTTTCTTT. This gives the protein CASSSSDRTEAFF.

The CDR3 sequence: CASSPSGQGAYNEQFF. CDR3 nucleotides: TGTGCCAGCAGCCCGAGCGGACAGGGGGCTTACAATGAGCAGTTCTTC. The V call is TRBV9, the J call TRBJ2-1, with TRBD1 matching over 11 bases. The trim removed 4 bases at V and 4 bases at J, leaving 7 bases unmatched. The CDR3 runs to 16 residues. Germline V gene sequence: CDR1 SGDLS, CDR2 YYNGEE.

This CDR3 reads CASSLAVRAGFHEQYF. The CDR3 region has the DNA TGTGCCAGCAGCTTGGCCGTCAGGGCAGGGTTCCACGAGCAGTACTTC. This chain joins TRBV5-6 and TRBJ2-7; a possible D gene is TRBD1 (5 bases). This CDR3 contains 16 residues. The germline V gene encodes CDR1 SGHDT and CDR2 YYEEEE. Trimming took 0 bases from V and 5 from J, leaving 18 bases between them. The entire variable domain, with the rest obtained from reference TRBV5-6 and TRBJ2-7, is as follows: DAGVTQSPTHLIKTRGQQVTLRCSPKSGHDTVSWYQQALGQGPQFIFQYYEEEERQRGNFPDRFSGHQFPNYSSELNVNALLLGDSALYLCASSLAVRAGFHEQYFGPGTRLTVT.

The rearrangement links TRBV20-1 to TRBJ2-3, with a weak D call TRBD2 (5 bases). Germline V lookup: CDR1 DFQATT, CDR2 SNEGSKA (reference sequence). CDR3 length equals 16 residues. Deletions cut 3 bases from V and 2 bases from J, with 18 bases between. CDR3 DNA sequence: TGCAGTGCTAGTACCTTGCTCAGCGGCTACACAGATACGCAGTATTTT. Its translation: CSASTLLSGYTDTQYF.

CDR3 residues: CASSLDLTEINEKLFF. For the CDR3, the DNA is TGTGCCAGCAGCTTAGATCTTACAGAAATTAATGAAAAACTGTTTTTT. The V and J genes are TRBV11-2 and TRBJ1-4; D is unclear. Trimming stripped 0 bases from V and 4 bases from J, with 12 bases between. Germline-derived CDR1 and CDR2 are SGHAT and FQNNGV. CDR3 length: 16 residues. Based on the CDR3 plus reference TRBV11-2 and TRBJ1-4, the full variable domain is EAGVAQSPRYKIIEKRQSVAFWCNPISGHATLYWYQQILGQGPKLLIQFQNNGVVDDSQLPKDRFSAERLKGVDSTLKIQPAKLEDSAVYLCASSLDLTEINEKLFFGSGTQLSVL.

For the CDR3, the DNA is TGTGCCAGCAGCTTGCCCGCAGGGGTGGATACGCAGTATTTT. Protein sequence: CASSLPAGVDTQYF. The J gene is TRBJ2-3, the V gene TRBV9, with a possible D match to TRBD1 (6 bases). This CDR3 is built from 14 residues. V dropped 4 bases and J dropped 6 bases, with 15 bases sitting between them. Germline V CDR1 and CDR2: SGDLS, YYNGEE.

V is TRBV24-1 and J is TRBJ1-4; no firm D call. This CDR3 region has 12 residues. V was clipped by 10 bases and J by 5 bases, with 10 bases between them. Germline V gives CDR1 KGHDR, CDR2 SFDVKD. This chain's CDR3 is CATAGWNEKLFF. CDR3 DNA: TGTGCCACAGCAGGTTGGAATGAAAAACTGTTTTTT.

This clone was seen just once. The rearrangement uses TRBV19 and TRBJ1-5; no clear D gene. The length of the CDR3 is 15 residues. Trimming removed 3 bases at V and 1 base at J, with 10 bases between. Per germline, CDR1 LNHDA and CDR2 SQIVND (reference sequence). The CDR3: CASSMTAGSNQPQHF. The DNA for the CDR3 is TGTGCCAGTAGTATGACCGCCGGGAGCAATCAGCCCCAGCATTTT.

This clone showed up just a few times. V and J are TRBV6-6 and TRBJ1-4, with TRBD1 identical over 9 bases. The CDR3 extends over 14 amino acids. After removal of 5 bases from V and 7 bases from J, the junction contained 5 bases not matched to a gene. Germline V gives CDR1 MNHNY, CDR2 SVGAGI (reference sequence). The CDR3 region has the DNA TGTGCCAGCAGTAGGGACAGGGATGGTGAAAAACTGTTTTTT. This codes for CASSRDRDGEKLFF.

The rearrangement uses TRBV5-1 and TRBJ2-7, with 7 bases that match TRBD1. Germline V gene lookup returns CDR1 SGHRS and CDR2 YFSETQ. This CDR3 is 15 amino acids long. V dropped 6 bases and J dropped 6; count of bases not matched to a gene: 15. The CDR3, as DNA: TGCGCCAGCACTCGAGGGGGCTCGGCTCCCTCCGAGCAGTACTTC. Its translation is CASTRGGSAPSEQYF.

This clone appeared once. Other DNA sequences from this sample encode an identical CDR3 as well. V is TRBV27 and J is TRBJ1-1; D is unresolved. Germline V gene lookup returns CDR1 MNHEY and CDR2 SMNVEV (reference sequence). The CDR3 covers 13 residues. The germline V and J ends were trimmed by 2 bases and 5 bases, with 9 bases remaining between them. In nucleotides, the CDR3 is TGTGCCAGCAGTTTAGGTGGGAGGACTGAAGCTTTCTTT. Encoded protein: CASSLGGRTEAFF.

The J gene is TRBJ1-4, the V gene TRBV27; 9 bases are a match to TRBD1. The ends lost 9 bases at V and 8 bases at J; junction bases unmatched: 10. CDR3 length: 14 residues. The germline V gene has CDR1 MNHEY and CDR2 SMNVEV (reference sequence). CDR3 residues: CASSSGTGREKLFF. The DNA for the CDR3 is TGTGCCAGTTCTTCCGGGACAGGGAGGGAAAAACTGTTTTTT.

This chain connects TRBV19 to TRBJ1-6, with 7 bases aligning to TRBD1. Trimming at V came to 8 bases and at J to 6 bases, leaving 4 bases not matched to a gene. Germline V gene sequence: CDR1 LNHDA, CDR2 SQIVND (reference sequence). The CDR3 runs to 13 residues. The CDR3 spells CASGTASNSPLHF. The CDR3 DNA follows: TGTGCCAGTGGGACAGCCAGTAATTCACCCCTCCACTTT.

This clone was found a few times. The chain has TRBV5-1 and TRBJ1-1; 8 positions agree with TRBD1. CDR3 length equals 19 residues. J was trimmed by 0 bases and V by 4 bases; bases with no gene match: 17. Germline loops: CDR1 SGHRS, CDR2 YFSETQ. The CDR3: CASSPRRTGNLFMNTEAFF. CDR3 coding DNA: TGCGCCAGCAGCCCACGTAGGACAGGGAATCTCTTTATGAACACTGAAGCTTTCTTT.

The chain uses TRBV7-3 and TRBJ2-3; D unresolved. The V end lost 2 bases, the J end lost 3 bases, and 6 bases lay between the germline ends. Germline CDR1 and CDR2: SGHTA and FQGTGA. This CDR3 is 13 amino acids long. CDR3 sequence (DNA): TGTGCCAGCAGCTTACGTCCTACAGATACGCAGTATTTT. Translation: CASSLRPTDTQYF.

The rearrangement joins TRBV10-2 to TRBJ2-2, with TRBD2 as a possible D gene (6 bases). Germline V gene data show CDR1 as WSHSY and CDR2 as SAAADI. The CDR3 totals 15 residues. Trimming took 4 bases from V and 4 from J, leaving 13 bases between them. DNA of the CDR3: TGCGCCAGCAGTGGGGACCTAGCGCCCACCGGGGAGCTGTTTTTT. This encodes CASSGDLAPTGELFF.

The chain couples TRBV3-1 (or the pseudogene TRBV3-2) to TRBJ2-2, with 9 bases matching TRBD2. The length of the CDR3 is 17 residues. From germline, CDR1 is LGHDT and CDR2 YNNKEL (reference sequence). The trim removed 0 bases at V and 2 bases at J, leaving 4 bases unmatched. The DNA for the CDR3 is TGTGCCAGCAGCCAAGATTTAGCGGGGGACAACACCGGGGAGCTGTTTTTT. Its translation: CASSQDLAGDNTGELFF.

The chain combines TRBV20-1 with TRBJ2-7, with D possibly called TRBD1 or TRBD2 (5 bases each). The CDR3 extends over 14 amino acids. V was trimmed by 3 bases and J by 5 bases, leaving 17 bases between them. The V gene's germline CDR1 is DFQATT and CDR2 SNEGSKA (reference sequence). The CDR3 reads CSASGGGAWNEQYF. The CDR3, as DNA: TGCAGTGCTAGTGGGGGTGGGGCATGGAACGAGCAGTACTTC.

In the case of this clone: This CDR3 is also generated by other DNA sequences in the sample. The CDR3 nucleotides are TGTGCCAGCAGTTGGACTAGCGGAGCGAACACCGGGGAGCTGTTTTTT. This translates into CASSWTSGANTGELFF. The J gene is TRBJ2-2, the V gene TRBV6-2 or TRBV6-3; 10 bases align to TRBD2. Looked up from germline, CDR1 is MNHEY and CDR2 is SVGEGT. The CDR3 runs 16 residues. Trimming at V came to 4 bases and at J to 0 bases, leaving 2 bases not matched to a gene.

The chain joins TRBV4-1 to TRBJ1-5; 7 nucleotides align to TRBD1. Germline CDR1 is MGHRA and CDR2 is YSYEKL. V was pared by 0 bases and J by 5 bases, with 7 bases of the junction left unmatched. The CDR3 is 16 residues long. The CDR3 loop is CASSQDRGQPYQPQHF. Written as DNA, the CDR3 is TGCGCCAGCAGCCAAGATAGGGGGCAGCCTTATCAGCCCCAGCATTTT.

The chain combines TRBV6-5 with TRBJ2-3; weak D call: TRBD2 (6 bases). The CDR3 spans 12 residues. V lost 6 bases to trimming and J lost 11 bases, with 15 bases between them. The V gene's germline CDR1 is MNHEY and CDR2 SVGAGI. CDR3 coding DNA: TGTGCCAGCAGCGCCGCGGGGTTAGGGCAGTATTTT. Amino acid sequence: CASSAAGLGQYF.

The chain couples TRBV6-5 to TRBJ1-1; TRBD1 aligns across 8 bases. Germline V gene sequence: CDR1 MNHEY, CDR2 SVGAGI. The CDR3 consists of 13 residues. V lost 2 bases, J lost 4 bases, and 0 bases stayed unmatched. CDR3: CASSYGTGTEAFF. CDR3 DNA: TGTGCCAGCAGTTACGGGACAGGCACTGAAGCTTTCTTT.

The rearrangement uses TRBV28 and TRBJ1-5; tentative D call: TRBD1 (5 bases). CDR3 length: 18 residues. V dropped 4 bases and J dropped 6 bases, with 25 bases sitting between them. Per the germline V gene, CDR1 is MDHEN and CDR2 is SYDVKM. CDR3 in amino acids: CASSSYSFRDLGGQPQHF. In nucleotides, the CDR3 is TGTGCCAGCAGTTCGTACTCGTTCAGGGATCTGGGCGGTCAGCCCCAGCATTTT.